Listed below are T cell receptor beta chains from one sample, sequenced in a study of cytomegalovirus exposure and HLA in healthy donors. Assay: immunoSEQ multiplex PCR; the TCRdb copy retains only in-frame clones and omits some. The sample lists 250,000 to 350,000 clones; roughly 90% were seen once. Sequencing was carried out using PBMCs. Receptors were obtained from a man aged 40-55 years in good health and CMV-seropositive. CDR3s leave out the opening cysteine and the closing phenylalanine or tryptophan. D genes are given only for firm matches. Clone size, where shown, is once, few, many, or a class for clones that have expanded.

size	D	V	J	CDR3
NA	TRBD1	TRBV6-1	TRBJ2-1	ASSGRTGDYNEQF
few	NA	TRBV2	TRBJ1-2	ASGRQGTGYT
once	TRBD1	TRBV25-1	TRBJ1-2	ASSEAGTGYGAHGYT
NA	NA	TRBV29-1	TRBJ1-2	SVPGQANYGYT
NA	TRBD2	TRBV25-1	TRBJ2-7	ATSSRASGTIKHEQY
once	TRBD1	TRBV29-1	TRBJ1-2	SVEGVKGQNYGYT
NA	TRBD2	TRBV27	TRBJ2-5	ASRPGLEETQY
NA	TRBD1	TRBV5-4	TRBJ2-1	ASSPLTGGRAEQF
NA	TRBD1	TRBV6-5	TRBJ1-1	ASRGQGTAF
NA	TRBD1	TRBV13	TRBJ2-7	ASSERGTGVSYEQY